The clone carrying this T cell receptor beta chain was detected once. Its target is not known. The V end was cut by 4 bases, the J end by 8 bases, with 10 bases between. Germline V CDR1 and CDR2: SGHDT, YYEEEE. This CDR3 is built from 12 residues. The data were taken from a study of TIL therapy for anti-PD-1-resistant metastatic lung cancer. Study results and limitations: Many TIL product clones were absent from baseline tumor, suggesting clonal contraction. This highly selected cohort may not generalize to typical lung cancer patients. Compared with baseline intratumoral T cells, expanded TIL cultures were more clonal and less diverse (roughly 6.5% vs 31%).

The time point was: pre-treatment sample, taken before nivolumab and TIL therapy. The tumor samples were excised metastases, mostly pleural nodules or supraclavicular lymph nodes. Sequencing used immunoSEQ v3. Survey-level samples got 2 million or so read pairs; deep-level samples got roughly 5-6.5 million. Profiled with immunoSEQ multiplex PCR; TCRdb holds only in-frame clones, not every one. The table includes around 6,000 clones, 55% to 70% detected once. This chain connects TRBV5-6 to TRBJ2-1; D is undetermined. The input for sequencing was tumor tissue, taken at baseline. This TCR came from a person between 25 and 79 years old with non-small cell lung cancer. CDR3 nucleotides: TGTGCCAGCAGCCGGATAGAGGATGAGCAGTTCTTC. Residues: CASSRIEDEQFF. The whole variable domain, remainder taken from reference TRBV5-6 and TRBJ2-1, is DAGVTQSPTHLIKTRGQQVTLRCSPKSGHDTVSWYQQALGQGPQFIFQYYEEEERQRGNFPDRFSGHQFPNYSSELNVNALLLGDSALYLCASSRIEDEQFFGPGTRLTVL.